This T cell receptor beta chain stems from a study of blood T cell repertoires in COVID-19. Turning to the study itself: Nucleic acid was either cDNA or gDNA, and it came from T cells, B-cell-depleted T cells, or PBMCs.

Germline CDR1 is MNHEY and CDR2 is SMNVEV (reference sequence). The CDR3 runs to 14 residues. V shed 5 bases, J shed 5 bases, and the junction held 2 bases outside the gene matches. Here immunoSEQ multiplex PCR was the method, and the copy in TCRdb shows in-frame clones only, minus some. The table lists 61,000 or so clones, around four fifths of them singletons. The sequenced sample was peripheral blood. This chain joins TRBV27 and TRBJ2-7, with 14 bases lining up with TRBD2. This receptor was obtained from a woman older than 75 with acute or convalescent COVID-19. The CDR3 DNA reads as TGTGCCAGCAGTCCGGGACTAGCGGGAGACGAGCAGTACTTC. Translated: CASSPGLAGDEQYF.